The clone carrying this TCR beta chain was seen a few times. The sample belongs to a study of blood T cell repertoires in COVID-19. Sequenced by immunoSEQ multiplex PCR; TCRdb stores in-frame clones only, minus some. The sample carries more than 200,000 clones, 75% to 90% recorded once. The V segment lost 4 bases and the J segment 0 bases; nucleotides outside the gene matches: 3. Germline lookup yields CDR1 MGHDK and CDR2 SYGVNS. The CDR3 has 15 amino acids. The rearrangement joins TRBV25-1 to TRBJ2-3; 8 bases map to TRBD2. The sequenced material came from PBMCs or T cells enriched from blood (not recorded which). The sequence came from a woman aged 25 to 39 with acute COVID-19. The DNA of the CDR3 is TGTGCCAGCAGTGGACTAGCGACTAGCACAGATACGCAGTATTTT. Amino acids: CASSGLATSTDTQYF.